This paragraph covers one T cell receptor (beta chain) sequence. What it binds is not known. The source of the sample is a study of cytomegalovirus exposure and HLA in healthy donors. As for the study in general: As an earlier analysis found, about 190 million T cells yielded 95 million to 130 million unique TCR beta sequences.

Primers included in the PCR were 60 Vbeta and 13 Jbeta primers. Clones were sequenced by immunoSEQ multiplex PCR, and TCRdb holds only the in-frame ones, with some missing. The profile shows around 180,000 clones, 84% of them singletons. Study conclusions and caveats: An analysis that was carried out later associated 15,000 to 20,000 TCR beta sequences with HLA alleles at 0.05 false discovery rate. Using the classifier, cytomegalovirus status was reportedly diagnosed with high specificity and sensitivity. Cytomegalovirus-associated status was assigned to approximately 160 TCR beta chains.

Germline loops: CDR1 SGDLS, CDR2 YYNGEE. Trimming pared 0 bases from V and 6 bases from J, leaving 12 bases between. The CDR3 is 15 amino acids. This chain joins TRBV9 and TRBJ2-2; D is possibly TRBD1 (5 bases). The sequence derives from a boy aged 5 to 17 in good health and CMV-seronegative. The sample was PBMCs. DNA for the CDR3: TGTGCCAGCAGCGTAGGATCCCTAGGGGCCGGGGAGCTGTTTTTT. Protein: CASSVGSLGAGELFF.